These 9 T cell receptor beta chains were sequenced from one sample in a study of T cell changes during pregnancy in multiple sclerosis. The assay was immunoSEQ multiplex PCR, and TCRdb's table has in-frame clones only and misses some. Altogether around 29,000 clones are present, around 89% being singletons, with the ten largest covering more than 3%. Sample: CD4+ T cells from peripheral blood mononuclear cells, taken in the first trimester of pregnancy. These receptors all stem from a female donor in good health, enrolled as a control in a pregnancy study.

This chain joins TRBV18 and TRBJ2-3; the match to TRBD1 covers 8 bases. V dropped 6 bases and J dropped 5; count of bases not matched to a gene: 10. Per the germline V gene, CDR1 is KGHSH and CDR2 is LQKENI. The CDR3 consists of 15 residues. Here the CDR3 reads CASSPGTGRGDTQYF. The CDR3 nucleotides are TGTGCCAGCTCCCCTGGGACAGGTCGGGGAGATACGCAGTATTTT.

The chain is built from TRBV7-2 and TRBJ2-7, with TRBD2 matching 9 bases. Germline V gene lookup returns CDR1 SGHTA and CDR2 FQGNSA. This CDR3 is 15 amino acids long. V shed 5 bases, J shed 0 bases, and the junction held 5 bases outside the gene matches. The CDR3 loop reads CASSISGGLSYEQYF. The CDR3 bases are TGTGCCAGCAGCATTAGCGGGGGTCTCTCCTACGAGCAGTACTTC.

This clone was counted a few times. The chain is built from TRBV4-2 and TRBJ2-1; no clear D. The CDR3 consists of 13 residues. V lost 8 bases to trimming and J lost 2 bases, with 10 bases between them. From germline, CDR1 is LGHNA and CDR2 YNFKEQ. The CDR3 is CASGTLAYNEQFF. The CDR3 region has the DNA TGTGCCAGCGGTACCCTAGCCTACAATGAGCAGTTCTTC.

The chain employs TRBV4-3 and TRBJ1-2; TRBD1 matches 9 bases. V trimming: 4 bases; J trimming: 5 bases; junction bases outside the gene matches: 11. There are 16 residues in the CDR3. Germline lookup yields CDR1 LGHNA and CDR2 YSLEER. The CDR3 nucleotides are TGCGCCAGCAGCCGCAGCGCGTCCGGGACAGGGTATGGCTACACCTTC. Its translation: CASSRSASGTGYGYTF.

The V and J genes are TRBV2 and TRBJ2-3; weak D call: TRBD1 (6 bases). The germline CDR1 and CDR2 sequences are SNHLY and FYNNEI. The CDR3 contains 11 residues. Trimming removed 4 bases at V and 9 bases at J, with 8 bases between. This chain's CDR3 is CASSVQGTQYF. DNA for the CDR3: TGTGCCAGCAGTGTTCAGGGGACGCAGTATTTT.

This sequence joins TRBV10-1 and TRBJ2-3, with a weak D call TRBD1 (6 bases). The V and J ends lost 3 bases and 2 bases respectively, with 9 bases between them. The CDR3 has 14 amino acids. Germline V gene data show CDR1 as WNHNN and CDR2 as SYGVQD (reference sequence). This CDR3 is CASSETGITDTQYF. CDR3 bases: TGCGCCAGCAGTGAAACAGGGATCACAGATACGCAGTATTTT.

The CDR3 sequence: CASSEMGVNQPQHF. The CDR3 bases are TGTGCCAGCAGTGAAATGGGCGTCAATCAGCCCCAGCATTTT. V usage is TRBV6-1 and J usage is TRBJ1-5; D is ambiguous. Trimming cost V 2 bases and J 3 bases, with 8 bases left between them. From germline, CDR1 is MNHNS and CDR2 SASEGT. This CDR3 region has 14 residues.

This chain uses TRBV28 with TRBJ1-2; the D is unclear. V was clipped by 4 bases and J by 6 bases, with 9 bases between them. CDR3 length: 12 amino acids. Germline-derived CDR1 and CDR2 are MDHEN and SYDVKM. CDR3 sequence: CASSSPGDGYTF. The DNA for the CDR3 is TGTGCCAGCAGTTCCCCCGGGGATGGCTACACCTTC.

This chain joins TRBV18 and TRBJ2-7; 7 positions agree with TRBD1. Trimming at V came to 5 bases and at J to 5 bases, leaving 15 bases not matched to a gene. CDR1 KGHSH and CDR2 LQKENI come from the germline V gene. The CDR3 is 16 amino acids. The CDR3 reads CASSSLPTGPRDEQYF. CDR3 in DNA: TGTGCCAGCTCATCCCTTCCGACAGGGCCACGGGACGAGCAGTACTTC.